This T cell receptor (beta chain) was captured in a study of memory CD4+ T cells and cytomegalovirus serostatus. Study summary: Of the healthy Belgian adults, eight or nine were CMV seropositive and more than 20 seronegative. Findings and caveats of the study: The CMV-associated TCR signature appears largely within the CD4+ memory repertoire.

As to this clone: Antigen: not known.

Authors' processing steps: After removing out-of-frame reads, millions of distinct TCRbeta sequences remained. Profiled with immunoSEQ multiplex PCR; TCRdb holds only in-frame clones, not every one. V and J calls and clone size are copied from that table; D and trimming were computed from the DNA. The data show 50,000 to 60,000 clones, more than 70% seen once. The sort gate was single viable CD3+CD4+CD8-CD45RO+ cells for memory CD4+ T cells. Serostatus was set by detecting CMV pp150, pp28, p38, p52 IgG. CDR1 and CDR2 (germline): SEHNR, FQNEAQ (reference sequence). Trimming removed 8 bases at V and 7 bases at J, with 11 bases between. There are 12 residues in the CDR3.

The specimen was memory CD4+ T cells from blood. The chain has TRBV7-9 and TRBJ2-2; D may be TRBD1 (6 bases). The source is an adult in good health and CMV-seropositive. Here the CDR3 DNA reads TGTGCCAGCTACAGGGCAAACGGGGAGCTGTTTTTT. Translating gives CASYRANGELFF. The whole variable domain, remainder taken from reference TRBV7-9 and TRBJ2-2, is DTGVSQNPRHKITKRGQNVTFRCDPISEHNRLYWYRQTLGQGPEFLTYFQNEAQLEKSRLLSDRFSAERPKGSFSTLEIQRTEQGDSAMYLCASYRANGELFFGEGSRLTVL.